The subject of this entry is one TCR beta chain. An even split of each subset's genomic DNA across several immunoSEQ plates was performed. This table comes from immunoSEQ multiplex PCR, and its TCRdb copy is limited to in-frame clones, with some not included. The sample includes about 2 million clones, roughly 95% of them seen just once. The data derive from a study of shared clonotypes between healthy human individuals. This CDR3 is 14 amino acids long. V was clipped by 4 bases and J by 6 bases, with 10 bases between them. Germline V gene data show CDR1 as MNHEY and CDR2 as SMNVEV (reference sequence). CD45RO-negative cells were positively selected for CCR7, leaving out terminally differentiated effector memory CD45RA+ cells.

What was sequenced was naive CD8+ T cells sorted from blood. J is TRBJ1-6 and V is TRBV27; D remains ambiguous. The sequence was collected from a man younger than 30 in good health. CDR3 DNA: TGTGCCAGCAGTTCAACGGGCACTAATTCACCCCTCCACTTT. Translation: CASSSTGTNSPLHF.